This T cell receptor beta chain was recovered during a study of cytomegalovirus exposure and HLA in healthy donors. Study-wide background: Assignment to the Caucasian-associated ancestry cluster applied to 75% to 85% of the 350 to 500 genotyped donors.

Amplification used 60 Vbeta primers and 13 Jbeta primers. The repertoire was sequenced with immunoSEQ multiplex PCR; TCRdb's copy has only in-frame clones and lacks some. The table includes about 230,000 clones, 85% to 90% detected once. This clone was counted once. Its antigen is undetermined. Healthy donors of bone marrow made up the group. Study results and limitations: The majority of CMV-associated TCR beta chains were reported as apparently HLA-restricted in a later analysis. The authors later found TCR association rates varying by HLA locus, with DRB1 most and HLA-C fewest.

Sequencing used PBMCs. The sequence derives from a human donor in good health.

The CDR3 sequence is CASSQDQGFTATNEKLFF. In DNA form, the CDR3 reads TGCGCCAGCAGCCAAGATCAGGGATTCACAGCAACTAATGAAAAACTGTTTTTT. V gene TRBV4-3 combines with J gene TRBJ1-4; tentatively, D is TRBD1 (5 bases). This CDR3 comprises 18 residues. Per germline, CDR1 LGHNA and CDR2 YSLEER. The V and J ends lost 0 bases and 0 bases respectively, with 14 bases between them.